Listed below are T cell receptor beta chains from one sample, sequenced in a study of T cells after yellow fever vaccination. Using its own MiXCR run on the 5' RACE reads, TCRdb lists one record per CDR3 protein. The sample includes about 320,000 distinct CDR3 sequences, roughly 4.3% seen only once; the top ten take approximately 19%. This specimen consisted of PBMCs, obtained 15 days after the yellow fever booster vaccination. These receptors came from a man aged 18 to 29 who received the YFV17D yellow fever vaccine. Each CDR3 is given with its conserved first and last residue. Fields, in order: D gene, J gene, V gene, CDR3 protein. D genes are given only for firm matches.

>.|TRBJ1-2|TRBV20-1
CSAAQNYGYTF
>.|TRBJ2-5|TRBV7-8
CASSSHRGTQETQYF
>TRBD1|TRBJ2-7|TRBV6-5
CASSYGAGGSYEQYF
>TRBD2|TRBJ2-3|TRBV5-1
CASSRSASGSTDTQYF
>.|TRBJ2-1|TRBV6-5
CASSKGLTSNEQFF
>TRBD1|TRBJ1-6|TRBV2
CASSERTGHSPLHF
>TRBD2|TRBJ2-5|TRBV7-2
CASSFPPGGRDETQYF
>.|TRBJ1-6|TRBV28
CASSFLGGGENSPLHF
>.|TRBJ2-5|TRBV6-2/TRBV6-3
CASSYPTGIRYQETQYF
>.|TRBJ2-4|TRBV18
CASSQSGDVSIQYF
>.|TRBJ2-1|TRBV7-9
CASSSLRGRGGEQFF
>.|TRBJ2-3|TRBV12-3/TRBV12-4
CASSFRQRPDTQYF
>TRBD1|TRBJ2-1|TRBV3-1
CASSLNRGDEQFF
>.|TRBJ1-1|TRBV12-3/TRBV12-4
CASSFPGETEAFF
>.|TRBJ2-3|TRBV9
CASSEVGRTDTQYF
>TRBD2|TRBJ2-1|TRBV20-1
CSAPFRAGGNEQFF
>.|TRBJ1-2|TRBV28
CASSGGVNYGYTF
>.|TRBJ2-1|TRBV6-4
CATSRGALNEQFF
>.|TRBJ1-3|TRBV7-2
CASSLAGRNTIYF
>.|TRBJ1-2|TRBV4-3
CASSQDWGSNYGYTF
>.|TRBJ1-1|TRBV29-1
CSVEEGGKAFF
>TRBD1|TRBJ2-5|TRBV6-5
CASSRTGWETQYF
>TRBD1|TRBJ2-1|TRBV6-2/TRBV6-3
CASSYSTGGNEQFF
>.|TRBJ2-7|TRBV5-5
CASSPTDYSYEQYF
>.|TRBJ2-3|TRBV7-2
CASSPAVGTQYF
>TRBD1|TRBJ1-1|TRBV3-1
CASSSGQGGSNTEAFF
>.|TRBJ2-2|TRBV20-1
CSALDRDVRNTGELFF
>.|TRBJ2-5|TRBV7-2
CASSSWGETQYF
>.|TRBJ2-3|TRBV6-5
CASSYARPGASTDTQYF
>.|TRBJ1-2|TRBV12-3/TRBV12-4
CASSLWADPYGYTF
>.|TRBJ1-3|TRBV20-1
CSARSGNENTIYF
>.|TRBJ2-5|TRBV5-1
CASSRRTDQETQYF
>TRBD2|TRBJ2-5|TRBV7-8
CASSWGLARFGETQYF
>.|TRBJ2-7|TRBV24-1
CATSDPGVQAPYEQYF
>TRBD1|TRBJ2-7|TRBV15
CATSSRDRGNEQYF
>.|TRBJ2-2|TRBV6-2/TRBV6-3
CASSLGQYTGELFF
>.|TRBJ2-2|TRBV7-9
CASSFTLVSTGELFF
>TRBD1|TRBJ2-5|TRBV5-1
CASSSGQGQETQYF
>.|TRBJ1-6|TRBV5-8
CASSLEQGSTALHF
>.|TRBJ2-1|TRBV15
CATSRDLGRVNEQFF
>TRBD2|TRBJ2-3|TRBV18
CASSPATSGGDTQYF
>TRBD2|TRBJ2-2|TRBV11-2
CASSRTGLAVAGELFF
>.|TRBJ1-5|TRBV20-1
CSARPPRQPQHF
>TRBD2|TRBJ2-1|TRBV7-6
CASSHSDLAGGHVGFF
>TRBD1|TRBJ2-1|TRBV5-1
CASILTRDRARSEQFF
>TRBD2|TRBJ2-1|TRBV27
CASNGGAFANEQFF